The clone carrying this TCR beta chain appeared a few times. No antigen is known for it. This entry comes from a study of response to subunit inactivated influenza vaccine. V shed 6 bases, J shed 1 base, and the junction held 10 bases outside the gene matches. Germline-derived CDR1 and CDR2 are SNHLY and FYNNEI. The CDR3 totals 16 residues. Study-wide points: Seasonal influenza vaccination, on each occasion, was suggested by the authors to recruit few new T cells.

TCRdb itself ran the RT-PCR reads through MiXCR, one entry per CDR3 protein. Found here are 450,000 to 600,000 distinct CDR3 sequences, around 7.9% of them singletons; the top ten hold around 14%. The sample here was PBMCs from blood, taken around 25 months after vaccination. The rearrangement links TRBV2 to TRBJ2-7; 9 nucleotides agree with TRBD2. This receptor was taken from a man aged 50 to 75 who received an inactivated influenza vaccine. The CDR3 protein is CASSSPLAGHSYEQYF. DNA for the CDR3: TGTGCCAGCAGCTCCCCGCTAGCGGGGCATTCCTACGAGCAGTACTTC.